The next 25 T cell receptor beta chains were all read from a single sample in a study of shared clonotypes between healthy human individuals. The naive CD8 subset, CD45RO-negative cells positively selected for CCR7, excluded terminally differentiated effector memory CD45RA+ cells. The repertoire was sequenced with immunoSEQ multiplex PCR; TCRdb's copy has only in-frame clones and lacks some. The sample carries around 1.9 million clones, roughly 93% recorded once. Sequenced sample: naive CD8+ T cells from PBMCs. The receptors were sampled from a man aged 18 to 29 in good health. Some clones in this sample may be carry-over from other donors' samples.

V is TRBV7-9 and J is TRBJ2-7; no reliable D call. The ends were cut back, 1 base at V and 0 bases at J, with 10 bases in the middle. There are 15 residues in the CDR3. CDR1 SEHNR and CDR2 FQNEAQ come from the germline V gene (reference sequence). CDR3: CASSLVATGSYEQYF. The CDR3 DNA sequence: TGTGCCAGCAGCTTAGTCGCGACGGGCTCCTACGAGCAGTACTTC.

This chain uses TRBV7-6 with TRBJ2-1; unclear D gene. Per the germline V gene, CDR1 is SGHVS and CDR2 is FNYEAQ. The CDR3 contains 14 residues. V was cut by 1 base and J by 6 bases, with 10 bases left in between. CDR3 residues: CASSLVGLLNEQFF. The DNA for the CDR3 is TGTGCCAGCAGCTTAGTAGGTCTTCTCAATGAGCAGTTCTTC.

The CDR3 DNA sequence: TGTGCCAGCGGGACTAGCGGTCCCGGGGAGCTGTTTTTT. Translating gives CASGTSGPGELFF. The chain couples TRBV7-9 to TRBJ2-2; 11 nucleotides align to TRBD2. The germline CDR1 and CDR2 sequences are SEHNR and FQNEAQ (reference sequence). Germline trimming cut 8 bases from V and 6 bases from J; bases unmatched to any gene: 2. CDR3 length: 13 residues.

The chain joins TRBV28 to TRBJ1-1; D is unclear. Germline loops: CDR1 MDHEN, CDR2 SYDVKM. V lost 5 bases and J 0 bases, leaving 13 bases between the germline ends. CDR3 length: 15 residues. The CDR3 sequence is CASSTNLQMNTEAFF. The CDR3 DNA sequence: TGTGCCAGCAGTACTAATCTTCAGATGAACACTGAAGCTTTCTTT.

As to this clone: Relative to the germline gene, one junction end is altered; a read error may explain this. The rearrangement joins TRBV28 to TRBJ2-3; D assignment may be TRBD1 or TRBD2 (5 bases each). Germline loops: CDR1 MDHEN, CDR2 SYDVKM. This CDR3 contains 10 residues. Here the CDR3 DNA reads TGTGCCAGCAGCGACGGGGCGGAGGATTTT. Encoded protein: CASSDGAEDF. The full variable domain, with the rest looked up from reference TRBV28 and TRBJ2-3, is DVKVTQSSRYLVKRTGEKVFLECVQDMDHENMFWYRQDPGLGLRLIYFSYDVKMKEKGDIPEGYSVSREKKERFSLILESASTNQTSMYLCASSDGAEDFGPGTRLTVL.

The chain links TRBV6-6 to TRBJ1-5, with D perhaps matching TRBD1 (5 bases). The ends were cut back, 5 bases at V and 3 bases at J, with 11 bases in the middle. Germline V CDR1 and CDR2: MNHNY, SVGAGI (reference sequence). The CDR3 sequence is 14 residues long. CDR3 residues: CASSPSGNNQPQHF. The CDR3, as DNA: TGTGCCAGCAGTCCCTCAGGGAACAATCAGCCCCAGCATTTT.

This chain joins TRBV29-1 and TRBJ1-2; D is ambiguous. V shed 4 bases and J shed 11 bases, with 17 bases lying between them. This CDR3 has 12 amino acids. Germline CDR1 and CDR2: SQVTM and ANQGSEA. CDR3 coding DNA: TGCAGCGTTGTTCCAGGAGGTCAACATTACACCTTC. Amino acid sequence: CSVVPGGQHYTF.

The chain uses TRBV11-2 and TRBJ2-2, with D possibly TRBD1 on 6 matching bases. This CDR3 has 14 residues. Per germline, CDR1 SGHAT and CDR2 FQNNGV. V was shortened by 5 bases and J by 6 bases, with 13 bases between the two germline ends. This CDR3 is CASSNGQLAGELFF. CDR3 DNA: TGTGCCAGCAGCAACGGACAGTTAGCCGGGGAGCTGTTTTTT.

In the case of this clone: This same CDR3 is encoded by further DNA sequences in the sample. The rearrangement links TRBV4-2 to TRBJ2-7; 7 bases are a match to TRBD2. This CDR3 has 13 residues. V gave up 4 bases and J gave up 1 base; unmatched junction bases: 1. Germline CDR1 reads LGHNA; CDR2 reads YNFKEQ. The CDR3 DNA reads TGTGCCAGCAGCCCGGGACTATCCTACGAGCAGTACTTC. The encoded protein is CASSPGLSYEQYF.

The chain recombines TRBV27 with TRBJ2-1, with D maybe TRBD2 (6 bases). The CDR3 totals 15 residues. Germline V CDR1 and CDR2: MNHEY, SMNVEV (reference sequence). Trimming stripped 7 bases from V and 2 bases from J, with 15 bases between. The CDR3 loop reads CASTHDSGAYNEQFF. As DNA, the CDR3 is TGTGCCAGCACCCATGATTCGGGAGCCTACAATGAGCAGTTCTTC.

V and J are TRBV7-9 and TRBJ2-1; D perhaps matches TRBD2 (7 bases). In germline, CDR1 is SEHNR, CDR2 FQNEAQ (reference sequence). V lost 5 bases and J 6 bases, leaving 17 bases between the germline ends. The CDR3 is 15 amino acids. This chain's CDR3 is CASSRREGGRNEQFF. Here the CDR3 DNA reads TGTGCCAGCAGCAGGAGGGAGGGGGGCCGCAATGAGCAGTTCTTC. The full variable domain, in which reference TRBV7-9 and TRBJ2-1 provide the parts outside the CDR3, is DTGVSQNPRHKITKRGQNVTFRCDPISEHNRLYWYRQTLGQGPEFLTYFQNEAQLEKSRLLSDRFSAERPKGSFSTLEIQRTEQGDSAMYLCASSRREGGRNEQFFGPGTRLTVL.

V is TRBV6-1 and J is TRBJ1-1; D remains ambiguous. Per the germline V gene, CDR1 is MNHNS and CDR2 is SASEGT. This CDR3 has 15 residues. The germline V and J ends were trimmed by 2 bases and 6 bases, with 16 bases remaining between them. The CDR3 DNA reads TGTGCCAGCAGTGAAAGTGGTGGACGTGGCGCTGAAGCTTTCTTT. It translates to CASSESGGRGAEAFF.

This clone was seen a handful of times. The rearrangement links TRBV28 to TRBJ1-2, with 10 nucleotides matching TRBD1. Germline V lookup: CDR1 MDHEN, CDR2 SYDVKM. Germline trimming cut 6 bases from V and 8 bases from J; bases unmatched to any gene: 15. The CDR3 has 16 amino acids. The CDR3 sequence: CASSPNPRQGARGYTF. CDR3 DNA: TGTGCCAGCAGCCCCAACCCTCGACAGGGGGCGCGGGGCTACACCTTC.

J is TRBJ1-2 and V is TRBV5-6; D unresolved. Per the germline V gene, CDR1 is SGHDT and CDR2 is YYEEEE. CDR3 length: 13 amino acids. V was shortened by 2 bases and J by 8 bases, with 13 bases between the two germline ends. The CDR3 nucleotides are TGTGCCAGCAGCTTCGAACAGCTTGGGGGCTACACCTTC. This codes for CASSFEQLGGYTF.

This rearrangement joins TRBV2 to TRBJ1-4; possibly TRBD1 for D (5 bases). The CDR3 sequence is 14 residues long. CDR1 SNHLY and CDR2 FYNNEI come from the germline V gene. The V gene lost 6 bases and the J gene lost 8 bases, with 16 bases spanning the gap. The CDR3, as DNA: TGTGCCAGCAGGGCCACAGGCGTTCAAGAAAAACTGTTTTTT. It encodes CASRATGVQEKLFF.

This clone was detected only once. The chain couples TRBV6-6 to TRBJ2-7; 8 bases map to TRBD2. In germline, CDR1 is MNHNY, CDR2 SVGAGI (reference sequence). The ends lost 2 bases at V and 5 bases at J; junction bases unmatched: 5. The CDR3 has 14 residues. The CDR3 reads CASSYQAGADEQYF. As DNA, the CDR3 is TGTGCCAGCAGTTACCAAGCGGGAGCGGACGAGCAGTACTTC.

The chain joins TRBV27 to TRBJ2-7, with TRBD2 matching over 10 bases. Unmatched junction bases numbered 6, after V lost 3 bases and J lost 7 bases. CDR1 and CDR2 from the germline V gene are MNHEY and SMNVEV (reference sequence). The CDR3 has 14 amino acids. CDR3 residues: CASSFGAGGGEQYF. CDR3 DNA sequence: TGTGCCAGCAGTTTTGGAGCGGGAGGGGGGGAGCAGTACTTC.

This clone was counted a few times. The gene calls are TRBV9 and TRBJ2-2; no clear D. The CDR3 has 17 amino acids. V was clipped by 3 bases and J by 1 base, with 16 bases between them. The germline CDR1 and CDR2 sequences are SGDLS and YYNGEE. The CDR3 nucleotides read TGTGCCAGCAGCGGCCCTGGACGGAGCGAGAACACCGGGGAGCTGTTTTTT. Protein: CASSGPGRSENTGELFF. Based on the CDR3 plus reference TRBV9 and TRBJ2-2, the full variable domain is DSGVTQTPKHLITATGQRVTLRCSPRSGDLSVYWYQQSLDQGLQFLIQYYNGEERAKGNILERFSAQQFPDLHSELNLSSLELGDSALYFCASSGPGRSENTGELFFGEGSRLTVL.

Turning to this clone: In the same sample, other DNA sequences code for this CDR3. This rearrangement joins TRBV27 to TRBJ2-7; D unclear. V lost 3 bases to trimming and J lost 2 bases, with 8 bases between them. This CDR3 has 13 residues. Per the germline V gene, CDR1 is MNHEY and CDR2 is SMNVEV (reference sequence). CDR3 sequence (DNA): TGTGCCAGCAGTTTTGGAGCCACCTACGAGCAGTACTTC. Protein: CASSFGATYEQYF.

This chain connects TRBV5-4 to TRBJ1-1; no reliable D call. V was cut by 3 bases and J by 0 bases, with 9 bases left in between. The length of the CDR3 is 14 residues. Germline loops: CDR1 SGHNT, CDR2 YYREEE (reference sequence). The CDR3 protein is CASSSTVMNTEAFF. CDR3 nucleotides: TGTGCCAGCAGCTCGACGGTCATGAACACTGAAGCTTTCTTT. Supplemented by reference TRBV5-4 and TRBJ1-1, the full variable domain reads ETGVTQSPTHLIKTRGQQVTLRCSSQSGHNTVSWYQQALGQGPQFIFQYYREEENGRGNFPPRFSGLQFPNYSSELNVNALELDDSALYLCASSSTVMNTEAFFGQGTRLTVV.

The chain combines TRBV7-8 with TRBJ1-4; D gene unclear. The length of the CDR3 is 14 residues. Germline V gene lookup returns CDR1 SGHVS and CDR2 FQNEAQ. Trimming removed 1 base from V and 8 bases from J, with 11 bases in between. CDR3 loop: CASSLVWAGEKLFF. The DNA of the CDR3 is TGTGCCAGCAGCTTAGTGTGGGCCGGGGAAAAACTGTTTTTT.

Comments on this clone: Other DNA sequences from this sample encode an identical CDR3 as well. V and J are TRBV9 and TRBJ2-3; no clear D gene. The CDR3 consists of 13 residues. V lost 2 bases and J lost 0, with 4 bases in between. Germline CDR1 is SGDLS and CDR2 is YYNGEE. The DNA of the CDR3 is TGTGCCAGCAGCGTCGGAAGCACAGATACGCAGTATTTT. Residues: CASSVGSTDTQYF.

The chain carries TRBV28 and TRBJ2-3; 9 bases are a match to TRBD2. Looked up from germline, CDR1 is MDHEN and CDR2 is SYDVKM. CDR3 length equals 15 residues. V shed 3 bases and J 9 bases; nucleotides not matched to a gene: 10. The CDR3 sequence is CASSLGLAGGGTQYF. CDR3 bases: TGTGCCAGCAGTTTGGGACTAGCTGGGGGGGGGACGCAGTATTTT.

DNA of the CDR3: TGTGCCAGCAGTTACCTGACTAGCGGGAGTGATGGTATACAGTTCTTC. Its protein product is CASSYLTSGSDGIQFF. The genes are TRBV6-5 and TRBJ2-1; TRBD2 matches at 12 bases. Germline V lookup: CDR1 MNHEY, CDR2 SVGAGI. V gave up 2 bases and J gave up 13 bases; unmatched junction bases: 12. The CDR3 runs 16 residues.

The chain uses TRBV7-2 and TRBJ2-5, with 7 bases aligning to TRBD1. J was trimmed by 4 bases and V by 1 base; bases with no gene match: 6. This CDR3 region has 15 residues. Germline CDR1 is SGHTA and CDR2 is FQGNSA. The CDR3 spells CASSLGQGWGETQYF. The CDR3 DNA sequence: TGTGCCAGCAGCTTAGGACAGGGCTGGGGAGAGACCCAGTACTTC.